This T cell receptor beta chain was identified in a study of T cells after yellow fever vaccination. V shed 0 bases and J shed 0 bases, with 19 bases lying between them. CDR1 and CDR2 (germline): SGHKS, YYEKEE (reference sequence). There are 18 residues in the CDR3. TCRdb independently ran MiXCR on the 5' RACE reads; one entry per CDR3 protein. The sample shows 320,000 or so distinct CDR3 sequences, 8% to 9.5% of them seen only once. This clonotype has more than one count but fewer than ten. The chain couples TRBV5-5 to TRBJ2-7; possibly TRBD2 for D (5 bases). Sequencing was performed on PBMCs, taken roughly 45 days after the first yellow fever vaccination. This clonotype originated in a man younger than 35 who received the YFV17D yellow fever vaccine. CDR3 region: CASSLVVSGFPSSYEQYV. For the CDR3, the DNA is TGTGCCAGCAGCTTGGTGGTGAGCGGCTTTCCGAGCTCCTACGAGCAGTACGTC.